This T cell receptor beta chain appears in the sequencing data of a study of T-cell memory formation after mild COVID-19. Unmatched junction bases numbered 9, after V lost 0 bases and J lost 2 bases. This CDR3 spans 17 amino acids. Germline V gene data show CDR1 as LGHNA and CDR2 as YNFKEQ. TCRdb re-derived calls from the 5' RACE reads in MiXCR, one entry per CDR3 protein. The sample lists some 210,000 distinct CDR3 sequences; around 17% were seen once. The material sequenced was PBMCs or a T cell subset sorted from them (not recorded which). This rearrangement joins TRBV4-2 to TRBJ2-5; 7 positions agree with TRBD2. The sequence came from an adult woman who had mild COVID-19 (a few samples of this study predate the infection). Cell type and time point are not known. CDR3 amino acids: CASSQDSGGGPQETQYF. The CDR3 bases are TGTGCCAGCAGCCAAGATAGTGGGGGGGGTCCTCAAGAGACCCAGTACTTC.